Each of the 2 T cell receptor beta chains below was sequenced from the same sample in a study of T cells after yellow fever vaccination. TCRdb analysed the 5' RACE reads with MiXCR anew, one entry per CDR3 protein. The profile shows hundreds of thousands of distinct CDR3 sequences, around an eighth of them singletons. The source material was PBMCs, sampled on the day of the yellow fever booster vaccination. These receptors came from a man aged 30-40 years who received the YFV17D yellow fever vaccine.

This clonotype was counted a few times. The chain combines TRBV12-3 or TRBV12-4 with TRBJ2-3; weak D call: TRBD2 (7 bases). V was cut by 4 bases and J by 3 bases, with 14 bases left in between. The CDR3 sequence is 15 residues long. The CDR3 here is CASSWGGGGTDTQYF. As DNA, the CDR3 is TGTGCCAGCAGTTGGGGGGGAGGGGGGACAGATACGCAGTATTTT.

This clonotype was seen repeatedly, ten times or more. CDR3: CASSRGTVGELFF. The DNA of the CDR3 is TGTGCCAGCAGCCGAGGGACCGTGGGGGAGCTGTTTTTT. The gene calls are TRBV7-9 and TRBJ2-2; possibly TRBD1 or TRBD2 for D (5 bases each). Germline V gene lookup returns CDR1 SEHNR and CDR2 FQNEAQ (reference sequence). V lost 5 bases and J lost 8, with 12 bases in between. The CDR3 has 13 residues.